This entry features one T cell receptor beta chain sequence. These data come from a study of blood T cell repertoires in COVID-19. Germline loops: CDR1 LGHDT, CDR2 YNNKEL (reference sequence). Trimming at V came to 4 bases and at J to 10 bases, leaving 3 bases not matched to a gene. The CDR3 runs to 11 residues. Method: immunoSEQ multiplex PCR; TCRdb's copy keeps in-frame clones and lacks some. This sample has 150,000 or so clones, with about 80% found just once. Sequenced sample: peripheral blood. This sequence originates from a woman at least 80 years old with acute or convalescent COVID-19. The genes are TRBV3-1 (or the pseudogene TRBV3-2) and TRBJ1-1; 7 bases map to TRBD1. The CDR3 sequence is CASSPGTAAFF. As DNA, the CDR3 is TGTGCCAGCAGCCCCGGGACAGCAGCTTTCTTT.